This T cell receptor beta chain was recorded in a study of shared clonotypes between healthy human individuals (dated by TCRdb to 2018 to 2021). Regarding the research as a whole: Three men and a couple of women, aged 18 to 49 years, made up the cohort. For each donor, CD4 naive and CD4 memory were each run on three plates, CD8 naive on two plates, and CD8 memory on one plate. The study deeply sequenced blood TCR repertoires of five healthy adults to estimate repertoire size and the extent of clonotype sharing between individuals. To increase sequencing depth and limit assay-specific biases, different laboratories used diverse techniques to prepare libraries and sequence TCR repertoires. Between about 0.8 and 9 billion PBMCs per donor were obtained by leukapheresis.

From the cysteine up to the phenylalanine, the CDR3 has a length of 13 residues. Kept here is only the CDR3 DNA, which spans 39 bases and is read in frame from base 1. The V and J ends are trimmed by 4 bases and 6 bases, leaving 13 bases between them. CDR1 and CDR2 are read off the germline V gene (reference sequence) as SGHNT and YYREEE. The donors were healthy, HIV-negative adults with no recently reported acute infections or vaccinations. All donors were Caucasian adults living in Nashville, Tennessee, USA. CD4+ T cells were enriched by magnetic negative selection, after which naive cells were positively selected on CD45RA and the negative fraction was taken as the memory subset. Blood was obtained by leukapheresis, after which PBMCs were separated by Ficoll-Histopaque density gradient centrifugation and cryopreserved in liquid nitrogen vapor phase. Analytical flow cytometry was used to check the purity and quantity of every magnetically sorted T cell population. Genomic DNA was isolated from each sorted fraction and quantified by UV absorbance on a Nanodrop 2000c.

TCR CDR3 regions were amplified from genomic DNA by multiplex PCR using the deep immunoSEQ assay. For each cell subset, the extracted genomic DNA was distributed evenly across all wells of several immunoSEQ 96-well plates, and each plate served as one replicate. For sorted subsets, around 200 ng genomic DNA, equal to about 30,000 T cell genomes, was loaded into each replicate PCR. Purified libraries were quantified with a Qubit 3.0 fluorometer, sized on a Bioanalyzer 2100, and re-quantified with the KAPA Library Quantification kit. A separate single-read 150-cycle Illumina NextSeq 550 flow cell was used to sequence each immunoSEQ 96-well plate. As for how the authors treated the data: Because the immunoSEQ output included only junctional sequences and no quality scores, the filtering could not be the same as the filtering used for full-length reads. To assign V/J genes and CDR3, sequences were annotated using PyIR, a Python wrapper for IgBLAST v1.9, with IMGT germline references. Any read was removed if the V/J assignment was weak (E-value above 1e-6), the CDR3 was missing, or the read contained stop codons, out-of-frame junctions, or ambiguous translated residues. V3J clonotypes were defined as sequences sharing the same inferred V gene, J gene, and CDR3 amino acid sequence. Percentage overlap between repertoires was calculated by dividing the number of shared unique clonotypes by the size of the smaller repertoire. RTK rarefaction, the Chao1 estimator, and Recon v2.1 estimates of unobserved clonotypes were used to assess repertoire richness. Generation probabilities were computed with OLGA for all TCRbeta clonotypes obtained by the gDNA method from several donors. TCRdb carries this immuneACCESS record with in-frame sequences only. Its versions omit some clonotypes, under half of them owing to an unresolved V gene in the studies checked, with the rest unexplained. V, J and clone size were drawn from that table, and D and trimming were deduced from the DNA. In this sample the table shows about 1 million clones, roughly 75% of which occur a single time. The ten largest clones take up roughly 1.5% of the sample.

What the study reported, not specific to this receptor: Because the study included a small number of donors, the genetic and exposure-history diversity represented was limited. Sharing across a few donors was observed for 4.5% to 6.5% of naive CD4, over 3% of naive CD8, around 2.5% of memory CD4, and roughly 0.4% of memory CD8 clonotypes. Only blood was sampled, and tissue TCR repertoires likely differ from those in blood. Clonotypes shared by all four sorted-subset donors showed higher generation probabilities than non-shared clonotypes. Naive subsets generally had larger estimated clonotype richness than memory subsets. Incomplete sequencing was indicated by rarefaction of sorted-subset datasets, despite the large sequencing depth. Based on pairwise subsampling, the degree of clonotype sharing among donors was expected to be affected by sequencing depth.

This clone was picked up many times. Its antigen is currently not known. No per-base quality is available; no much larger clone lies one base away. The sample consisted of memory CD4+ T cells sorted from blood. According to the study, the label for this sample's cell subset or site signals: CD45RA-negative fraction. This receptor chain uses TRBV5-4 and TRBJ1-1, with TRBD1 perhaps the D gene, on 5 matching bases. The sequence derives from a man aged 18-30 years in good health. The CDR3 here reads CASSGAWGAEAFF. The DNA sequence is given as TGTGCCAGCAGCGGAGCGTGGGGGGCTGAAGCTTTCTTT.